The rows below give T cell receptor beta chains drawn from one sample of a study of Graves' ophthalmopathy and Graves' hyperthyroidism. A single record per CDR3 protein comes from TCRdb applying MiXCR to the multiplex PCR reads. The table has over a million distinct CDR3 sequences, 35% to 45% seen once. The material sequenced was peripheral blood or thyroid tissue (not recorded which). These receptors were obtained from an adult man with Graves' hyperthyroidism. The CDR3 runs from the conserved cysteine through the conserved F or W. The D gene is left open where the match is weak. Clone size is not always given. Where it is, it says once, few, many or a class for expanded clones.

CDR3 DNA: TGTGCCATCAGCAGACAGGGGGGCGGCTATGGCTACACCTTC; CDR3 protein: CAISRQGGGYGYTF; J gene: TRBJ1-2; D gene: TRBD1; clone size: NA; V gene: TRBV10-3
CDR3 DNA: TGCAGTTCCCGGCGGGGGCAATCGAGGGATACGCAGTATTTT; CDR3 protein: CSSRRGQSRDTQYF; J gene: TRBJ2-3; D gene: NA; clone size: few; V gene: TRBV20-1
CDR3 DNA: TGCAGTGGATGGCACCAAGAGACCCAGTACTTC; CDR3 protein: CSGWHQETQYF; J gene: TRBJ2-5; D gene: NA; clone size: NA; V gene: TRBV20-1
CDR3 DNA: TGTGCCACCAGCAGTGACAGGGGGAGAGAGCAGTACTTC; CDR3 protein: CATSSDRGREQYF; J gene: TRBJ2-7; D gene: TRBD1; clone size: NA; V gene: TRBV15
CDR3 DNA: TGCGCCAGCAGTAGGACAGCTGGGATTTCACCCCTCCACTTT; CDR3 protein: CASSRTAGISPLHF; J gene: TRBJ1-6; D gene: NA; clone size: many; V gene: TRBV5-1
CDR3 DNA: TGTGCCAGCAGCATCGGGACACCCTATGGCTACACCTTC; CDR3 protein: CASSIGTPYGYTF; J gene: TRBJ1-2; D gene: NA; clone size: NA; V gene: TRBV11-2
CDR3 DNA: TGTGCCAGCAGCCGTACAGGTTTCGGAGCTTTCTTT; CDR3 protein: CASSRTGFGAFF; J gene: TRBJ1-1; D gene: NA; clone size: few; V gene: TRBV7-2
CDR3 DNA: TGTGCCACCAGTGATCCCGGGACAGGGAACCGCGCTTTCTTT; CDR3 protein: CATSDPGTGNRAFF; J gene: TRBJ1-1; D gene: TRBD1; clone size: many; V gene: TRBV24-1
CDR3 DNA: TGTGCCAGCAGCTTAAATCTGAAGGGTCAGCCCCAGCATTTT; CDR3 protein: CASSLNLKGQPQHF; J gene: TRBJ1-5; D gene: NA; clone size: NA; V gene: TRBV7-2
CDR3 DNA: TGTGCCAGCGCAGCAGGGAATTCACCCCTCCACTTT; CDR3 protein: CASAAGNSPLHF; J gene: TRBJ1-6; D gene: NA; clone size: NA; V gene: TRBV2
CDR3 DNA: TGCGCCAGCAGCTTCGTTGGGCTCATGTACGAGCAGTACTTC; CDR3 protein: CASSFVGLMYEQYF; J gene: TRBJ2-7; D gene: NA; clone size: few; V gene: TRBV5-1
CDR3 DNA: TGTGCCAGCAGTGGTGGTGCTAGCAATCAGCCCCAGCATTTT; CDR3 protein: CASSGGASNQPQHF; J gene: TRBJ1-5; D gene: NA; clone size: many; V gene: TRBV9
CDR3 DNA: TGTGCCATCAGTGATGGAGGGGACCTCTTGCCCCAGCATTTT; CDR3 protein: CAISDGGDLLPQHF; J gene: TRBJ1-5; D gene: NA; clone size: once; V gene: TRBV10-3
CDR3 DNA: TGTGCCACCAGCAGAGCTTGGGGCGGCCCTAGGGAGACCCAGTACTTC; CDR3 protein: CATSRAWGGPRETQYF; J gene: TRBJ2-5; D gene: NA; clone size: many; V gene: TRBV15
CDR3 DNA: TGTGCCAGCAGTGAATCGGGGGGGGGCCGGACCGGGGAGCTGTTTTTT; CDR3 protein: CASSESGGGRTGELFF; J gene: TRBJ2-2; D gene: TRBD2; clone size: few; V gene: TRBV25-1
CDR3 DNA: TGTGCCAGCAGCCCCCGACAGGGTTTGGTTCGCGGAAACACCATATATTTT; CDR3 protein: CASSPRQGLVRGNTIYF; J gene: TRBJ1-3; D gene: TRBD1; clone size: NA; V gene: TRBV7-9
CDR3 DNA: TGTGCCAGCAGTGCCAGACAGGGAGCAGGTTCACCCCTCCACTTT; CDR3 protein: CASSARQGAGSPLHF; J gene: TRBJ1-6; D gene: TRBD1; clone size: NA; V gene: TRBV25-1
CDR3 DNA: TGCAGTGCGGGACGTCAGGGGAACGAGCAGTACTTC; CDR3 protein: CSAGRQGNEQYF; J gene: TRBJ2-7; D gene: NA; clone size: many; V gene: TRBV20-1
CDR3 DNA: TGTGCCACCAGCTGGACTAGCGGGAGCTCAGATACGCAGTATTTT; CDR3 protein: CATSWTSGSSDTQYF; J gene: TRBJ2-3; D gene: TRBD2; clone size: NA; V gene: TRBV15
CDR3 DNA: TGTGCCAGCAGCCAGACCAGAATAATGAACACTGAAGCTTTCTTT; CDR3 protein: CASSQTRIMNTEAFF; J gene: TRBJ1-1; D gene: NA; clone size: many; V gene: TRBV7-8
CDR3 DNA: TGCAGCGTTGAAGGAGGGTCAACTAATGAAAAACTGTTTTTT; CDR3 protein: CSVEGGSTNEKLFF; J gene: TRBJ1-4; D gene: NA; clone size: many; V gene: TRBV29-1
CDR3 DNA: TGCGCCAGCAGCCAAACGACAGCGCGAAACACTGAAGCTTTCTTT; CDR3 protein: CASSQTTARNTEAFF; J gene: TRBJ1-1; D gene: NA; clone size: many; V gene: TRBV4-1
CDR3 DNA: TGCAGCGTAGTTGGAGATACTGGCGGCTACACCTTC; CDR3 protein: CSVVGDTGGYTF; J gene: TRBJ1-2; D gene: NA; clone size: NA; V gene: TRBV29-1
CDR3 DNA: TGTGCCAGCAGCGTAGCAACCGGGGGGCGAGCTGGGGAGCTGTTTTTT; CDR3 protein: CASSVATGGRAGELFF; J gene: TRBJ2-2; D gene: NA; clone size: NA; V gene: TRBV7-4
CDR3 DNA: TGTGCCAGTACCCGCGCTGGGGAGACCCAGTACTTC; CDR3 protein: CASTRAGETQYF; J gene: TRBJ2-5; D gene: NA; clone size: NA; V gene: TRBV2
CDR3 DNA: TGTGCCAGCAGCCAGGGACAGGGTAACGCCGGGGAGCTGTTTTTT; CDR3 protein: CASSQGQGNAGELFF; J gene: TRBJ2-2; D gene: TRBD1; clone size: NA; V gene: TRBV7-8
CDR3 DNA: TGTGCCAGCAGACAGGGGGTTACTTCACCCCTCCACTTT; CDR3 protein: CASRQGVTSPLHF; J gene: TRBJ1-6; D gene: TRBD1; clone size: many; V gene: TRBV7-8
CDR3 DNA: TGTGCCAGCAGACGACAGGGGGCCGAGCAGTACTTC; CDR3 protein: CASRRQGAEQYF; J gene: TRBJ2-7; D gene: TRBD1; clone size: few; V gene: TRBV7-2
CDR3 DNA: TGTGCCATCAGTGAAGGACAGACTAAAGCTTTCTTT; CDR3 protein: CAISEGQTKAFF; J gene: TRBJ1-1; D gene: NA; clone size: NA; V gene: TRBV10-3
CDR3 DNA: TGTGCCAGCAGTGAAGCGTGGGGCTATGGCTACACCTTC; CDR3 protein: CASSEAWGYGYTF; J gene: TRBJ1-2; D gene: NA; clone size: few; V gene: TRBV2
CDR3 DNA: TGTGCCAGCAGCGATAGCGGGAGGGCCGGGGAGCTGTTTTTT; CDR3 protein: CASSDSGRAGELFF; J gene: TRBJ2-2; D gene: TRBD2; clone size: NA; V gene: TRBV7-3
CDR3 DNA: TGTGCCAGCAGCCCCGATACTTATAACTATGGCTACACCTTC; CDR3 protein: CASSPDTYNYGYTF; J gene: TRBJ1-2; D gene: NA; clone size: many; V gene: TRBV7-8
CDR3 DNA: TGTGCCAGCGGTGCGGCCGTCGGGGCCAACGTCCTGACTTTC; CDR3 protein: CASGAAVGANVLTF; J gene: TRBJ2-6; D gene: NA; clone size: NA; V gene: TRBV7-3
CDR3 DNA: TGTGCCAGCAGCCAAAGGACAGGAGCGAACACTGAAGCTTTCTTT; CDR3 protein: CASSQRTGANTEAFF; J gene: TRBJ1-1; D gene: TRBD1; clone size: NA; V gene: TRBV4-2
CDR3 DNA: TGCAGTGCTTTGGACTTGGGGGACACTGAAGCTTTCTTT; CDR3 protein: CSALDLGDTEAFF; J gene: TRBJ1-1; D gene: NA; clone size: many; V gene: TRBV20-1
CDR3 DNA: TGTGCCAGCAGCTCCCAGGGACAGGGTGGGGAGACCCAGTACTTC; CDR3 protein: CASSSQGQGGETQYF; J gene: TRBJ2-5; D gene: TRBD1; clone size: NA; V gene: TRBV11-1
CDR3 DNA: TGTGCCAGCAGCCCCGGGAACTTCAATCAGCCCCAGCATTTT; CDR3 protein: CASSPGNFNQPQHF; J gene: TRBJ1-5; D gene: NA; clone size: NA; V gene: TRBV11-1
CDR3 DNA: TGTGCCACCAGTCTCCCCGGCGCGGTGAACACCGGGGAGCTGTTTTTT; CDR3 protein: CATSLPGAVNTGELFF; J gene: TRBJ2-2; D gene: NA; clone size: NA; V gene: TRBV24-1
CDR3 DNA: TGTGCCAGCAGCCCGACAGGGGAAGGATCACCCCTCCACTTT; CDR3 protein: CASSPTGEGSPLHF; J gene: TRBJ1-6; D gene: TRBD1; clone size: many; V gene: TRBV4-2
CDR3 DNA: TGTGCCAGCGGGAATCGACGGCGCTCCTACGAGCAGTACTTC; CDR3 protein: CASGNRRRSYEQYF; J gene: TRBJ2-7; D gene: NA; clone size: few; V gene: TRBV6-5
CDR3 DNA: TGTGCCAGCAGCTTGGGGGCCTATGGCTACACCTTC; CDR3 protein: CASSLGAYGYTF; J gene: TRBJ1-2; D gene: NA; clone size: many; V gene: TRBV5-8
CDR3 DNA: TGTGCCAGCAGTTTGCCAGGGGGCTACTACGAGCAGTACTTC; CDR3 protein: CASSLPGGYYEQYF; J gene: TRBJ2-7; D gene: TRBD1; clone size: NA; V gene: TRBV28
CDR3 DNA: TGCAGCGTTGTAGGCACGGGACTAGCAGGAGAGCAGTACTTC; CDR3 protein: CSVVGTGLAGEQYF; J gene: TRBJ2-7; D gene: TRBD2; clone size: many; V gene: TRBV29-1
CDR3 DNA: TGTGCCAGCATCTCCGGGACAGGGACCACTGAAGCTTTCTTT; CDR3 protein: CASISGTGTTEAFF; J gene: TRBJ1-1; D gene: TRBD1; clone size: NA; V gene: TRBV25-1
CDR3 DNA: TGTGCCACCAGCAGAAGAGACAGGGTTAATGAAGCTTTCTTT; CDR3 protein: CATSRRDRVNEAFF; J gene: TRBJ1-1; D gene: TRBD1; clone size: NA; V gene: TRBV15
CDR3 DNA: TGTGCCAGTAGTATGCCCCAGGCAATGAACACTGAAGCTTTCTTT; CDR3 protein: CASSMPQAMNTEAFF; J gene: TRBJ1-1; D gene: NA; clone size: many; V gene: TRBV19
CDR3 DNA: TGTGCCAGCAGTCCGACGGACAGGGGGGCACGAGGAGGCACTGAAGCTTTCTTT; CDR3 protein: CASSPTDRGARGGTEAFF; J gene: TRBJ1-1; D gene: TRBD1; clone size: NA; V gene: TRBV2
CDR3 DNA: TGTGCCAGCAGTCCCCCGGTGTCTGGGGCCAACGTCCTGACTTTC; CDR3 protein: CASSPPVSGANVLTF; J gene: TRBJ2-6; D gene: NA; clone size: NA; V gene: TRBV2
CDR3 DNA: TGTGCCAGCAGCTTGGAGTGGGGAACCTACGAGCAGTACTTC; CDR3 protein: CASSLEWGTYEQYF; J gene: TRBJ2-7; D gene: NA; clone size: many; V gene: TRBV5-6